These 13 T cell receptor beta chains originate from one sample sequenced in a study of identical twins' blood T cells. In TCRdb, the 5' RACE reads were re-called with MiXCR into one record per CDR3 protein. The profile shows hundreds of thousands of distinct CDR3 sequences, 28% of them singletons. Sequenced input: PBMCs. The receptors shown here come from a woman between 18 and 55 years old in good health.

This rearrangement joins TRBV10-3 to TRBJ2-7, with D maybe TRBD1 (6 bases). The CDR3 contains 11 residues. The V end was cut by 4 bases, the J end by 12 bases, with 13 bases between. Germline V gene lookup returns CDR1 ENHRY and CDR2 SYGVKD. CDR3 bases: TGTGCCATCAGTGCAACGGGACACATGTACTTC. Its translation is CAISATGHMYF.

The chain employs TRBV19 and TRBJ1-1, with 8 positions matching TRBD1. Germline V gene data show CDR1 as LNHDA and CDR2 as SQIVND (reference sequence). This CDR3 has 17 residues. V lost 4 bases and J lost 4; bases outside the gene matches: 14. CDR3 in DNA: TGTGCCAGTAGTACGGTCCCGGGACAGGTTAGAGCCACTGAAGCTTTCTTT. Translation: CASSTVPGQVRATEAFF.

In nucleotides, the CDR3 is TGTGCCATCAGTGGTACTGAACAGGGGATGCTGTTTTTT. This sequence encodes CAISGTEQGMLFF. The chain links TRBV10-3 to TRBJ1-4; TRBD1 aligns across 7 bases. Trimming took 4 bases from V and 14 from J; bases not matched to a gene: 10. The CDR3 has 13 amino acids. Germline V gene lookup returns CDR1 ENHRY and CDR2 SYGVKD.

In DNA form, the CDR3 reads TGTGCCAGCAGCGTCTTACTAGCGGGGAACACAGATACGCAGTATTTT. It codes for CASSVLLAGNTDTQYF. J is TRBJ2-3 and V is TRBV9; 10 bases fit TRBD2. This CDR3 contains 16 residues. Germline CDR1 SGDLS, CDR2 YYNGEE. V shed 2 bases, J shed 2 bases, and the junction held 5 bases outside the gene matches. Drawing the rest from reference TRBV9 and TRBJ2-3, the complete variable domain is DSGVTQTPKHLITATGQRVTLRCSPRSGDLSVYWYQQSLDQGLQFLIQYYNGEERAKGNILERFSAQQFPDLHSELNLSSLELGDSALYFCASSVLLAGNTDTQYFGPGTRLTVL.

This clonotype was found a few times. The chain combines TRBV5-1 with TRBJ2-1, with 7 bases that match TRBD1. V dropped 7 bases and J dropped 4; count of bases not matched to a gene: 5. The CDR3 consists of 13 residues. Germline V CDR1 and CDR2: SGHRS, YFSETQ. CDR3 sequence (DNA): TGCGCCAGCTTCGGACAGGATTACAATGAGCAGTTCTTC. This gives the protein CASFGQDYNEQFF.

This clonotype was counted a few times. The chain combines TRBV20-1 with TRBJ2-2; 7 bases match TRBD1. The length of the CDR3 is 16 residues. With 1 base clipped from V and 0 bases from J, the junction kept 5 bases outside the gene matches. Germline V gives CDR1 DFQATT, CDR2 SNEGSKA (reference sequence). The CDR3 nucleotides are TGCAGTGCTAGAGTTACAGGGGCATCGAACACCGGGGAGCTGTTTTTT. Translated: CSARVTGASNTGELFF.

The genes are TRBV12-3 or TRBV12-4 and TRBJ1-5; D call uncertain. V lost 5 bases and J 7 bases, leaving 15 bases between the germline ends. CDR3 size: 14 residues. The CDR3 reads CASSQDGRGQPQHF. The CDR3 bases are TGTGCCAGCAGTCAAGATGGGAGAGGGCAGCCCCAGCATTTT.

Worth noting for this clonotype: Since a much larger clone is just one base distant, this may be a read error. The chain is built from TRBV24-1 and TRBJ2-1; D remains ambiguous. Trimming removed 4 bases from V and 6 bases from J, with 6 bases in between. This CDR3 region has 12 residues. CDR1 KGHDR and CDR2 SFDVKD come from the germline V gene. The CDR3 region is CATSENSNEQFF. In DNA, the CDR3 is TGTGCCACCAGTGAGAATAGCAATGAGCAGTTCTTC.

This rearrangement joins TRBV29-1 to TRBJ1-2; D unclear. Between the trimmed V and J ends, which lost 7 bases and 3 bases, there was a span of 15 bases. This CDR3 region has 13 residues. Germline loops: CDR1 SQVTM, CDR2 ANQGSEA. The chain's CDR3 is CSAEEAGHYGYTF. The CDR3 DNA is TGCAGCGCTGAGGAGGCAGGCCACTATGGCTACACCTTC.

CDR3 amino acids: CSVSNPLAGGETQYF. The CDR3 DNA reads as TGCAGCGTTTCAAACCCCTTAGCGGGAGGAGAGACCCAGTACTTC. This chain uses TRBV29-1 with TRBJ2-5; 10 bases line up with TRBD2. The CDR3 runs to 15 residues. Trimming cost V 5 bases and J 4 bases; bases outside gene matches: 10. From germline, CDR1 is SQVTM and CDR2 ANQGSEA.

The V call is TRBV20-1, the J call TRBJ1-2; D is undetermined. Germline V gene sequence: CDR1 DFQATT, CDR2 SNEGSKA (reference sequence). This CDR3 has 13 amino acids. Between the trimmed V and J ends, which lost 5 bases and 0 bases, there was a span of 10 bases. In nucleotides, the CDR3 is TGCAGTGCTTTGGACGGAGCTAACTATGGCTACACCTTC. Translation: CSALDGANYGYTF.

This chain links TRBV25-1 with TRBJ1-1; TRBD1 matches at 7 bases. Germline V gives CDR1 MGHDK, CDR2 SYGVNS. The V segment lost 6 bases and the J segment 3 bases; nucleotides outside the gene matches: 7. This CDR3 is built from 14 residues. This chain's CDR3 is CASRRQGKDTEAFF. CDR3 sequence (DNA): TGTGCCAGCAGGAGACAGGGTAAGGACACTGAAGCTTTCTTT.

To note about this clonotype: A much larger clone lies one base from this, so it may be a read error. The chain carries TRBV20-1 and TRBJ2-1; D possibly corresponds to TRBD1 (5 bases). Germline V lookup: CDR1 DFQATT, CDR2 SNEGSKA (reference sequence). The V gene lost 0 bases and the J gene lost 7 bases, with 19 bases spanning the gap. This CDR3 is built from 16 residues. CDR3: CSARDLYRCLKNEQFF. The DNA of the CDR3 is TGCAGTGCTAGAGATCTATACAGGTGTCTGAAAAATGAGCAGTTCTTC.